Presented here are 9 T cell receptor beta chains from one specimen sequenced in a study of T cell responses to AZD1222 COVID-19 vaccine. The repertoire was sequenced with immunoSEQ multiplex PCR; TCRdb's copy has only in-frame clones and lacks some. The sample lists 250,000 to 300,000 clones, about 94% occurring once. The specimen was peripheral blood, collected 28 days after the second AZD1222 dose. These receptors originate from an adult who received the AZD1222 COVID-19 vaccine.

DNA for the CDR3: TGCGCCAGCAGCGATGAGCGGGGAGGGCACTACGAGCAGTACTTC. It translates to CASSDERGGHYEQYF. The chain combines TRBV5-1 with TRBJ2-7; TRBD2 matches at 7 bases. Germline V CDR1 and CDR2: SGHRS, YFSETQ. V shed 4 bases and J 3 bases; nucleotides not matched to a gene: 10. The CDR3 contains 15 residues.

As DNA, the CDR3 is TGTGCCAGCAGCCGGACGGAAGGTCGGGCTTTCTTT. This encodes CASSRTEGRAFF. The V and J genes are TRBV3-1 (or the pseudogene TRBV3-2) and TRBJ1-1; no reliable D call. In germline, CDR1 is LGHDT, CDR2 YNNKEL (reference sequence). The CDR3 covers 12 residues. V gave up 4 bases and J gave up 11 bases, with 14 bases separating them.

The chain is built from TRBV6-2 or TRBV6-3 and TRBJ2-7; a weak D match, TRBD2 (5 bases). Trimming cost V 2 bases and J 7 bases, with 9 bases left between them. The germline V gene has CDR1 MNHEY and CDR2 SVGEGT. The CDR3 loop spans 12 amino acids. The CDR3 bases are TGTGCCAGCAGTTACACCCGGGGAGAGCAGTACTTC. It specifies CASSYTRGEQYF.

This clone was recorded once. The chain joins TRBV7-2 to TRBJ1-6; D not resolved. This CDR3 is built from 13 residues. The V and J ends lost 1 base and 10 bases respectively, with 8 bases between them. CDR1 and CDR2 from the germline V gene are SGHTA and FQGNSA. The CDR3 loop reads CASSLEEGSPLHF. CDR3 DNA sequence: TGTGCCAGCAGCTTAGAGGAAGGCTCACCCCTCCACTTT.

The genes are TRBV28 and TRBJ2-7, with a possible D match to TRBD1 (6 bases). This CDR3 is 17 amino acids long. The V end lost 4 bases, the J end lost 3 bases, and 22 bases lay between the germline ends. The germline V gene encodes CDR1 MDHEN and CDR2 SYDVKM. The CDR3 protein is CASSSKVPGEVLYEQYF. CDR3 bases: TGTGCCAGCAGTTCGAAAGTTCCAGGGGAAGTTCTCTACGAGCAGTACTTC.

The J gene is TRBJ1-3, the V gene TRBV3-1 (or the pseudogene TRBV3-2); D uncertain. V was clipped by 0 bases and J by 0 bases, with 6 bases between them. CDR1 is LGHDT, CDR2 YNNKEL, per germline (reference sequence). The CDR3 is 15 residues long. The CDR3 is CASSQDRSSGNTIYF. The CDR3 region has the DNA TGTGCCAGCAGCCAAGATAGGAGCTCTGGAAACACCATATATTTT.

This chain links TRBV6-5 with TRBJ1-1; no firm D call. The V gene lost 0 bases and the J gene lost 1 base, with 9 bases spanning the gap. Germline-derived CDR1 and CDR2 are MNHEY and SVGAGI. CDR3 length: 15 residues. CDR3 region: CASSYSGSWNTEAFF. CDR3 nucleotide sequence: TGTGCCAGCAGTTACTCAGGCAGTTGGAACACTGAAGCTTTCTTT.

The V gene is TRBV27, the J gene TRBJ1-3; D gene unclear. The germline V and J ends were trimmed by 8 bases and 4 bases, with 9 bases remaining between them. Germline V gene sequence: CDR1 MNHEY, CDR2 SMNVEV (reference sequence). The CDR3 totals 12 residues. The chain's CDR3 is CASSAGGNTIYF. CDR3 coding DNA: TGTGCCAGCTCGGCGGGGGGAAACACCATATATTTT.

The CDR3 DNA is TGTGCCAGCAGCAAAAAGATTCCTGGAGAGCAGTTCTTC. It codes for CASSKKIPGEQFF. The V gene is TRBV21-1, the J gene TRBJ2-1. TRBV21-1 is annotated as a pseudogene. This CDR3 is built from 13 residues.